The 30 T cell receptor beta chains given below trace back to one sample, sequenced in a study of blood T cell repertoires in COVID-19. Repertoires were generated with immunoSEQ multiplex PCR, while TCRdb's copy carries only in-frame clones and drops some. This table holds some 65,000 clones, about 90% found once. The sequenced sample consisted of peripheral blood. These TCRs come from a man between 40 and 49 years old with COVID-19, enrolled during active disease.

The chain combines TRBV2 with TRBJ2-1, with D maybe TRBD2 (6 bases). Trimming took off 1 base at V and 13 bases at J, with 17 bases between the two ends. Germline CDR1 is SNHLY and CDR2 is FYNNEI. The CDR3 loop spans 14 amino acids. The CDR3 region is CASSEGIGGWSQFF. CDR3 nucleotides: TGTGCCAGCAGTGAAGGTATCGGGGGATGGAGCCAGTTCTTC.

This clone was detected only once. The chain recombines TRBV5-4 with TRBJ2-7; weak D call: TRBD2 (6 bases). The V end lost 3 bases, the J end lost 1 base, and 11 bases lay between the germline ends. This CDR3 comprises 14 residues. Germline CDR1 SGHNT, CDR2 YYREEE (reference sequence). The CDR3 here is CASSSRGSSYEQYF. In nucleotides, the CDR3 is TGTGCCAGCAGCTCGCGGGGTTCTTCCTACGAGCAGTACTTC.

CDR3 sequence reads: CASSINMNTEAFF. The CDR3 DNA reads TGTGCCAGTAGTATCAACATGAACACTGAAGCTTTCTTT. The chain employs TRBV19 and TRBJ1-1; D ambiguous. V was trimmed by 3 bases and J by 0 bases, leaving 5 bases between them. CDR3 length: 13 amino acids. Looked up from germline, CDR1 is LNHDA and CDR2 is SQIVND (reference sequence).

The chain carries TRBV5-1 and TRBJ1-2; TRBD1 matches at 10 bases. V lost 4 bases to trimming and J lost 8 bases; unmatched junction nucleotides: 2. Germline CDR1 reads SGHRS; CDR2 reads YFSETQ. The CDR3 sequence is 12 residues long. The CDR3 nucleotides read TGCGCCAGCAGCGGGGACAGGGGAGGCTACACCTTC. Residues: CASSGDRGGYTF. The full variable domain, completed using reference TRBV5-1 and TRBJ1-2, is KAGVTQTPRYLIKTRGQQVTLSCSPISGHRSVSWYQQTPGQGLQFLFEYFSETQRNKGNFPGRFSGRQFSNSRSEMNVSTLELGDSALYLCASSGDRGGYTFGSGTRLTVV.

This sequence joins TRBV30 and TRBJ1-2; D is unresolved. This CDR3 contains 13 residues. V was pared by 2 bases and J by 1 base, with 8 bases between. Looked up from germline, CDR1 is GTSNPN and CDR2 is SVGIG (reference sequence). This CDR3 reads CAWSSAVNYGYTF. The CDR3 coding sequence is TGTGCCTGGAGTTCTGCGGTTAACTATGGCTACACCTTC.

In this sample, this clone turned up once. The chain uses TRBV5-4 and TRBJ2-5, with unresolved D. Germline CDR1 SGHNT, CDR2 YYREEE (reference sequence). The germline V and J ends were trimmed by 1 base and 1 base, with 5 bases remaining between them. The CDR3 loop spans 13 amino acids. CDR3 protein: CASSLIFQETQYF. CDR3 nucleotides: TGTGCCAGCAGCTTGATCTTCCAAGAGACCCAGTACTTC.

This chain connects TRBV5-5 to TRBJ1-1; D gene ambiguous. Deletions cut 1 base from V and 1 base from J, with 17 bases between. Germline lookup yields CDR1 SGHKS and CDR2 YYEKEE (reference sequence). This CDR3 is 17 amino acids long. CDR3 in amino acids: CASSLSGFHLRNTEAFF. The CDR3 DNA is TGTGCCAGCAGCTTGTCGGGGTTCCACCTCAGGAACACTGAAGCTTTCTTT.

V usage is TRBV15 and J usage is TRBJ2-1; D is ambiguous. This CDR3 has 15 amino acids. Germline CDR1 is LNHNV and CDR2 is YYDKDF (reference sequence). V lost 0 bases and J lost 0, with 6 bases in between. CDR3 DNA sequence: TGTGCCACCAGCAGAGACAGGCCCTCCTACAATGAGCAGTTCTTC. Amino acids: CATSRDRPSYNEQFF. Full variable domain (remainder filled in from reference TRBV15 and TRBJ2-1): DAMVIQNPRYQVTQFGKPVTLSCSQTLNHNVMYWYQQKSSQAPKLLFHYYDKDFNNEADTPDNFQSRRPNTSFCFLDIRSPGLGDTAMYLCATSRDRPSYNEQFFGPGTRLTVL.

The chain joins TRBV4-1 to TRBJ2-3, with 11 bases that match TRBD2. V was pared by 1 base and J by 1 base, with 10 bases of the junction left unmatched. The CDR3 has 19 residues. Germline V gene data show CDR1 as MGHRA and CDR2 as YSYEKL. In DNA form, the CDR3 reads TGCGCCAGCAGCCAAGGTAGAATAGCGGGGGGGCGAGGCACAGATACGCAGTATTTT. It translates to CASSQGRIAGGRGTDTQYF.

This chain uses TRBV7-2 with TRBJ2-5; TRBD1 agrees at 7 bases. Germline V gene lookup returns CDR1 SGHTA and CDR2 FQGNSA. This CDR3 region has 13 residues. The V gene end was trimmed by 3 bases and the J gene end by 4 bases; junction bases not matched to a gene: 2. The CDR3 DNA sequence: TGTGCCAGCAGCTTTACAGGGGTAGAGACCCAGTACTTC. Encoded protein: CASSFTGVETQYF.

The rearrangement uses TRBV3-1 (or the pseudogene TRBV3-2) and TRBJ1-2; the D is unclear. Germline V CDR1 and CDR2: LGHDT, YNNKEL (reference sequence). V was clipped by 0 bases and J by 8 bases, with 16 bases between them. This CDR3 spans 15 amino acids. As DNA, the CDR3 is TGTGCCAGCAGCCAAGATTTGACCGGGGTGGGAGGCTACACCTTC. Protein: CASSQDLTGVGGYTF.

The rearrangement uses TRBV5-1 and TRBJ1-6, with D possibly matching TRBD1 (6 bases). Germline-derived CDR1 and CDR2 are SGHRS and YFSETQ. V was clipped by 4 bases and J by 7 bases, with 18 bases between them. CDR3 length: 16 amino acids. DNA for the CDR3: TGCGCCAGCAGCCTGACCGGACAGCCTGGCAATTCACCCCTCCACTTT. Protein product: CASSLTGQPGNSPLHF.

This clone was found a few times. V usage is TRBV5-1 and J usage is TRBJ1-2; 10 positions agree with TRBD1. The CDR3 spans 13 residues. V shed 6 bases, J shed 5 bases, and the junction held 4 bases outside the gene matches. Per the germline V gene, CDR1 is SGHRS and CDR2 is YFSETQ. This chain's CDR3 is CASNGQGGYGYTF. The CDR3 DNA is TGCGCCAGCAACGGACAGGGGGGATATGGCTACACCTTC.

This chain uses TRBV20-1 with TRBJ2-3; D remains ambiguous. Germline-derived CDR1 and CDR2 are DFQATT and SNEGSKA (reference sequence). Trimming removed 3 bases at V and 7 bases at J, with 14 bases between. This CDR3 region has 13 residues. The CDR3: CSASAEPVYTQYF. CDR3 bases: TGCAGTGCTAGTGCCGAGCCTGTGTATACGCAGTATTTT.

The gene calls are TRBV6-1 and TRBJ2-5, with 8 nucleotides matching TRBD2. CDR3 length equals 17 residues. CDR1 is MNHNS and CDR2 is SASEGT in the germline V gene. V gave up 1 base and J gave up 1 base; unmatched junction bases: 8. The CDR3 bases are TGTGCCAGCAGTGAAGACTTTTTCCGGGGGGGCCAAGAGACCCAGTACTTC. This codes for CASSEDFFRGGQETQYF.

The chain links TRBV18 to TRBJ1-6, with 10 nucleotides matching TRBD1. Germline CDR1 reads KGHSH; CDR2 reads LQKENI. The CDR3 has 15 residues. The V gene end was trimmed by 5 bases and the J gene end by 9 bases; junction bases not matched to a gene: 7. The CDR3: CASSAGQGVGSPLHF. CDR3 in DNA: TGTGCCAGCTCAGCCGGACAGGGGGTGGGTTCACCCCTCCACTTT. Based on the CDR3 plus reference TRBV18 and TRBJ1-6, the full variable domain is NAGVMQNPRHLVRRRGQEARLRCSPMKGHSHVYWYRQLPEEGLKFMVYLQKENIIDESGMPKERFSAEFPKEGPSILRIQQVVRGDSAAYFCASSAGQGVGSPLHFGNGTRLTVT.

The chain joins TRBV2 to TRBJ1-2; 7 nucleotides align to TRBD1. J gave up 4 bases and V 7 bases, and 6 bases lay outside the gene matches. Germline V lookup: CDR1 SNHLY, CDR2 FYNNEI. CDR3 length: 13 amino acids. CDR3: CASTDRVGYGYTF. CDR3 coding DNA: TGTGCCAGCACCGACAGGGTTGGCTATGGCTACACCTTC.

The V and J genes are TRBV6-6 and TRBJ1-6; no definite D call. In germline, CDR1 is MNHNY, CDR2 SVGAGI (reference sequence). The CDR3 is made up of 14 amino acids. Trimming removed 5 bases from V and 4 bases from J, with 9 bases in between. CDR3 amino acids: CASSSGRYNSPLHF. CDR3 nucleotides: TGTGCCAGCAGTAGCGGGAGATATAATTCACCCCTCCACTTT.

The rearrangement links TRBV28 to TRBJ2-7, with TRBD1 matching over 9 bases. This CDR3 comprises 14 residues. V lost 8 bases and J lost 5; bases outside the gene matches: 10. Germline CDR1 is MDHEN and CDR2 is SYDVKM. The CDR3 DNA sequence: TGTGCCAGCGGATCCTTACAGGGGGCCCACGAGCAGTACTTC. The encoded protein is CASGSLQGAHEQYF.

V is TRBV6-5 and J is TRBJ2-7; 9 positions match TRBD2. V lost 6 bases and J lost 0; bases outside the gene matches: 6. The length of the CDR3 is 15 residues. The germline V gene has CDR1 MNHEY and CDR2 SVGAGI. CDR3 coding DNA: TGTGCCAGCAGGGCTAGCGGGGTGAGCTCCTACGAGCAGTACTTC. Amino acids: CASRASGVSSYEQYF.

The V gene is TRBV30, the J gene TRBJ1-4; no clear D gene. The CDR3 is 14 residues long. Trimming took off 3 bases at V and 4 bases at J, with 12 bases between the two ends. Germline V lookup: CDR1 GTSNPN, CDR2 SVGIG (reference sequence). This CDR3 is CAWSLRGSNEKLFF. Written as DNA, the CDR3 is TGTGCCTGGAGCCTCCGAGGGAGTAATGAAAAACTGTTTTTT.

The CDR3 bases are TGTGCCAGCAGCCAAAGCAGGGGGCTGGGGAACTACAATGAGCAGTTCTTC. Its translation: CASSQSRGLGNYNEQFF. The J gene is TRBJ2-1, the V gene TRBV4-2, with 8 bases aligning to TRBD1. The CDR3 is 17 amino acids. The J segment lost 3 bases and the V segment lost 2 bases, leaving 9 bases of the junction unmatched. Germline V gene data show CDR1 as LGHNA and CDR2 as YNFKEQ.

This chain links TRBV5-6 with TRBJ1-2, with D hard to call. Trimming removed 4 bases at V and 5 bases at J, with 9 bases between. The CDR3 has 12 residues. Looked up from germline, CDR1 is SGHDT and CDR2 is YYEEEE. The CDR3 DNA is TGTGCCAGCAGCGAGACTTTGTATGGCTACACCTTC. It translates to CASSETLYGYTF.

This clone was seen a handful of times. This chain joins TRBV6-5 and TRBJ1-2; no reliable D call. The V end was cut by 7 bases, the J end by 7 bases, with 19 bases between. The CDR3 is made up of 14 amino acids. CDR1 is MNHEY, CDR2 SVGAGI, per germline. CDR3 nucleotides: TGTGCCAGCACCCGCGAGGGCATGGTGTCTGGCTACACCTTC. Translation gives CASTREGMVSGYTF.

J is TRBJ2-7 and V is TRBV5-4; the D is unclear. Per the germline V gene, CDR1 is SGHNT and CDR2 is YYREEE (reference sequence). The germline V and J ends were trimmed by 2 bases and 3 bases, with 9 bases remaining between them. The CDR3 extends over 13 amino acids. CDR3 DNA: TGTGCCAGCAGCTTTATTTCAGGCTACGAGCAGTACTTC. Protein product: CASSFISGYEQYF. The full variable domain, with the rest looked up from reference TRBV5-4 and TRBJ2-7, is ETGVTQSPTHLIKTRGQQVTLRCSSQSGHNTVSWYQQALGQGPQFIFQYYREEENGRGNFPPRFSGLQFPNYSSELNVNALELDDSALYLCASSFISGYEQYFGPGTRLTVT.

The CDR3 nucleotides are TGTGCCGCCCAGGTTTATAGCAATCAGCCCCAGCATTTT. It codes for CAAQVYSNQPQHF. The chain uses TRBV6-6 and TRBJ1-5; D call uncertain. Trimming took off 11 bases at V and 0 bases at J, with 11 bases between the two ends. This CDR3 has 13 amino acids. Germline V gives CDR1 MNHNY, CDR2 SVGAGI (reference sequence).

This clone was observed a single time. The rearrangement joins TRBV5-4 to TRBJ2-2; 11 nucleotides line up with TRBD1. CDR1 SGHNT and CDR2 YYREEE come from the germline V gene (reference sequence). This CDR3 has 17 residues. V shed 5 bases, J shed 0 bases, and the junction held 6 bases outside the gene matches. As DNA, the CDR3 is TGTGCCAGCAGACCCTGGACAGGGGGCTCGAACACCGGGGAGCTGTTTTTT. This codes for CASRPWTGGSNTGELFF. The full variable domain, completed using reference TRBV5-4 and TRBJ2-2, is ETGVTQSPTHLIKTRGQQVTLRCSSQSGHNTVSWYQQALGQGPQFIFQYYREEENGRGNFPPRFSGLQFPNYSSELNVNALELDDSALYLCASRPWTGGSNTGELFFGEGSRLTVL.

V gene TRBV6-5 combines with J gene TRBJ2-1; 12 bases are shared with TRBD1. The CDR3 is 14 amino acids. V lost 7 bases, J lost 7 bases, and 5 bases stayed unmatched. Looked up from germline, CDR1 is MNHEY and CDR2 is SVGAGI. Written as DNA, the CDR3 is TGTGCCAGCATGGGGACAGGGGGCACAAATGAGCAGTTCTTC. Encoded protein: CASMGTGGTNEQFF.

V gene TRBV7-6 combines with J gene TRBJ2-3; TRBD2 agrees at 7 bases. Germline V gene data show CDR1 as SGHVS and CDR2 as FNYEAQ. The CDR3 contains 16 residues. V was clipped by 0 bases and J by 0 bases; unmatched bases: 3. CDR3 sequence (DNA): TGTGCCAGCAGCTTAGCGGTCGGGGGGAGCACAGATACGCAGTATTTT. As protein: CASSLAVGGSTDTQYF.

V and J are TRBV27 and TRBJ1-2; weak D call: TRBD1 (5 bases). Trimming left V 4 bases short and J 7 bases short, with 13 bases between. The germline V gene has CDR1 MNHEY and CDR2 SMNVEV (reference sequence). CDR3 length: 13 residues. The CDR3 region is CASSYTGEGGYTF. The CDR3 DNA sequence: TGTGCCAGCAGTTACACAGGAGAAGGTGGCTACACCTTC.